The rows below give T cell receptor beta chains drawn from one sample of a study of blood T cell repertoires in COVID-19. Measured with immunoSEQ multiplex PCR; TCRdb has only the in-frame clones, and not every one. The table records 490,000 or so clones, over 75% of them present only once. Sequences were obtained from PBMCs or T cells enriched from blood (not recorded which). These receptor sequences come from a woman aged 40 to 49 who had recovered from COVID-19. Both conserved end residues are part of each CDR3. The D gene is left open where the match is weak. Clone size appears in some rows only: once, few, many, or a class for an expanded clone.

CDR3nt: TGTGCCAGTAGTATGAGAGCGGGAGAAACCTACGAGCAGTACTTC
CDR3aa: CASSMRAGETYEQYF
abundance: .
v_gene: TRBV19
j_gene: TRBJ2-7
len: 15
d_gene: TRBD2

CDR3nt: TGTGCCAGCATTTCGTTCTACGAGCAGTACTTC
CDR3aa: CASISFYEQYF
abundance: .
v_gene: TRBV6-5
j_gene: TRBJ2-7
len: 11
d_gene: .

CDR3nt: TGTGCCAGCAGTTATGAGTCCGGAGGTGGCACTGAAGCTTTCTTT
CDR3aa: CASSYESGGGTEAFF
abundance: .
v_gene: TRBV6-2/TRBV6-3
j_gene: TRBJ1-1
len: 15
d_gene: .

CDR3nt: TGTGCCAGCAGTCCTGGTGACAGCGTTGAGCAGTTCTTC
CDR3aa: CASSPGDSVEQFF
abundance: .
v_gene: TRBV6-5
j_gene: TRBJ2-1
len: 13
d_gene: .

CDR3nt: TGTGCCTCCAGGCGGGAGGGGGGCGGTTCACCCCTCCACTTT
CDR3aa: CASRREGGGSPLHF
abundance: .
v_gene: TRBV7-2
j_gene: TRBJ1-6
len: 14
d_gene: .

CDR3nt: TGTGCCATCAGTGATACAGGGATTGTTGAAGCTTTCTTT
CDR3aa: CAISDTGIVEAFF
abundance: .
v_gene: TRBV10-3
j_gene: TRBJ1-1
len: 13
d_gene: .

CDR3nt: TGTGCCAGTACCTACAGGGAAGGTCAGCCCCAGCATTTT
CDR3aa: CASTYREGQPQHF
abundance: few
v_gene: TRBV19
j_gene: TRBJ1-5
len: 13
d_gene: .

CDR3nt: TGTGCCAGCAGCCAAGAAAGCGGGAGGGCGGAAGGGTATGAGCAGTTCTTC
CDR3aa: CASSQESGRAEGYEQFF
abundance: .
v_gene: TRBV4-2
j_gene: TRBJ2-1
len: 17
d_gene: TRBD2

CDR3nt: TGCGCCAGCAGCAGACCAGGGTACAATGAGCAGTTCTTC
CDR3aa: CASSRPGYNEQFF
abundance: .
v_gene: TRBV5-1
j_gene: TRBJ2-1
len: 13
d_gene: .

CDR3nt: TGCGCCAGCAGCTTGGGGGGGACAGTCACAGATACGCAGTATTTT
CDR3aa: CASSLGGTVTDTQYF
abundance: once
v_gene: TRBV5-1
j_gene: TRBJ2-3
len: 15
d_gene: TRBD1

CDR3nt: TGTGCCAGCAGCTTGTTACACCGGGACAGGGCTTTCTTT
CDR3aa: CASSLLHRDRAFF
abundance: .
v_gene: TRBV5-6
j_gene: TRBJ1-1
len: 13
d_gene: TRBD1

CDR3nt: TGTGCCTGGAGTGTACGTGGTAGCGGAGCCTACAATGAGCAGTTCTTC
CDR3aa: CAWSVRGSGAYNEQFF
abundance: .
v_gene: TRBV30
j_gene: TRBJ2-1
len: 16
d_gene: .

CDR3nt: TGTGCCAGCAGCTTGACAGGGGACTCCTACAATGAGCAGTTCTTC
CDR3aa: CASSLTGDSYNEQFF
abundance: .
v_gene: TRBV5-4
j_gene: TRBJ2-1
len: 15
d_gene: TRBD1

CDR3nt: TGTGCCAGCAGCTCAACAGAATCTGGAAACACCATATATTTT
CDR3aa: CASSSTESGNTIYF
abundance: few
v_gene: TRBV3-1/TRBV3-2
j_gene: TRBJ1-3
len: 14
d_gene: .

CDR3nt: TGTGCCAGCAGTTTCGAGGGCAGTAATTCACCCCTCCACTTT
CDR3aa: CASSFEGSNSPLHF
abundance: .
v_gene: TRBV2
j_gene: TRBJ1-6
len: 14
d_gene: .

CDR3nt: TGTGCCAGCAGTCCGAGACAGGGGTCCTACGAGCAGTACTTC
CDR3aa: CASSPRQGSYEQYF
abundance: .
v_gene: TRBV27
j_gene: TRBJ2-7
len: 14
d_gene: TRBD1

CDR3nt: TGTGCCAGCAGCTTAGTCGGAGGGCAGCTTGAGCAGTTCTTC
CDR3aa: CASSLVGGQLEQFF
abundance: .
v_gene: TRBV11-2
j_gene: TRBJ2-1
len: 14
d_gene: .

CDR3nt: TGTGCCTGGAGTGTATTGGCTAGCGGGACCGGGGAGCTGTTTTTT
CDR3aa: CAWSVLASGTGELFF
abundance: .
v_gene: TRBV30
j_gene: TRBJ2-2
len: 15
d_gene: TRBD2

CDR3nt: TGTGCCAGCAGTCAGCGACAGGTGGTTGAAGCTTTCTTT
CDR3aa: CASSQRQVVEAFF
abundance: .
v_gene: TRBV6-5
j_gene: TRBJ1-1
len: 13
d_gene: .

CDR3nt: TGTGCCAGCAGGGAACGGACAGGGATCCGTAGCAATCAGCCCCAGCATTTT
CDR3aa: CASRERTGIRSNQPQHF
abundance: once
v_gene: TRBV6-1
j_gene: TRBJ1-5
len: 17
d_gene: TRBD1

CDR3nt: TGTGCCAGCAGGGTCGCCGGGCGGGCTGGAAACACCATATATTTT
CDR3aa: CASRVAGRAGNTIYF
abundance: few
v_gene: TRBV2
j_gene: TRBJ1-3
len: 15
d_gene: .

CDR3nt: TGTGCCAGCAGTTTAAGGGGTCGTCAGCCCCAGCATTTT
CDR3aa: CASSLRGRQPQHF
abundance: .
v_gene: TRBV27
j_gene: TRBJ1-5
len: 13
d_gene: .

CDR3nt: TGTGCCAGCAGCCCCACCGGGTTCAGTAGCTACACCTTC
CDR3aa: CASSPTGFSSYTF
abundance: .
v_gene: TRBV11-2
j_gene: TRBJ1-2
len: 13
d_gene: .

CDR3nt: TGCGCCAGCAGCCCCGGACTAGGAGTAGATACGCAGTATTTT
CDR3aa: CASSPGLGVDTQYF
abundance: .
v_gene: TRBV5-1
j_gene: TRBJ2-3
len: 14
d_gene: TRBD2

CDR3nt: TGTGCCAGCAGCCAAGATGACAGGGTGAACACTGAAGCTTTCTTT
CDR3aa: CASSQDDRVNTEAFF
abundance: .
v_gene: TRBV4-2
j_gene: TRBJ1-1
len: 15
d_gene: TRBD1

CDR3nt: TGTGCCAGCAGTGTGCTGGTGAGGAACACTGAAGCTTTCTTT
CDR3aa: CASSVLVRNTEAFF
abundance: .
v_gene: TRBV2
j_gene: TRBJ1-1
len: 14
d_gene: .

CDR3nt: TGTGCCACCAGTGGTTCAGATCAGCCCCAGCATTTT
CDR3aa: CATSGSDQPQHF
abundance: .
v_gene: TRBV24-1
j_gene: TRBJ1-5
len: 12
d_gene: .

CDR3nt: TGTGCCAGCTCACCACAGGGGTTCGCAGATACGCAGTATTTT
CDR3aa: CASSPQGFADTQYF
abundance: .
v_gene: TRBV18
j_gene: TRBJ2-3
len: 14
d_gene: .

CDR3nt: TGTGCCAGCAGCTTGAGGGGGTTTGCATCCTACGAGCAGTACTTC
CDR3aa: CASSLRGFASYEQYF
abundance: .
v_gene: TRBV5-5
j_gene: TRBJ2-7
len: 15
d_gene: .

CDR3nt: TGCGCCAGCAGCTTGTCCCTAGGGGCAGGGGGAGAGACCCAGTACTTC
CDR3aa: CASSLSLGAGGETQYF
abundance: .
v_gene: TRBV5-1
j_gene: TRBJ2-5
len: 16
d_gene: TRBD1

CDR3nt: TGCGCCAGCAGCACGTGGACAGGGGAGACCCAGTACTTC
CDR3aa: CASSTWTGETQYF
abundance: .
v_gene: TRBV5-1
j_gene: TRBJ2-5
len: 13
d_gene: TRBD1

CDR3nt: TGTGCCAGCAGCGTAGCTAACAGGGGGTTTGGCTACACCTTC
CDR3aa: CASSVANRGFGYTF
abundance: .
v_gene: TRBV9
j_gene: TRBJ1-2
len: 14
d_gene: TRBD1

CDR3nt: TGTGCCAGCAGCCCACTAGCGGAGAACTACAATGAGCAGTTCTTC
CDR3aa: CASSPLAENYNEQFF
abundance: .
v_gene: TRBV27
j_gene: TRBJ2-1
len: 15
d_gene: TRBD2

CDR3nt: TGTGCCAGTACCCGGACAGGGGATAACTATGGCTACACCTTC
CDR3aa: CASTRTGDNYGYTF
abundance: .
v_gene: TRBV19
j_gene: TRBJ1-2
len: 14
d_gene: TRBD1

CDR3nt: TGTGCCAGTAGTATAAGTGAGGGCCCCTATGAAAAACTGTTTTTT
CDR3aa: CASSISEGPYEKLFF
abundance: .
v_gene: TRBV19
j_gene: TRBJ1-4
len: 15
d_gene: .

CDR3nt: TGTGCCAGCAGTTTATTCGGACAGCTACCCTACGAGCAGTACTTC
CDR3aa: CASSLFGQLPYEQYF
abundance: few
v_gene: TRBV28
j_gene: TRBJ2-7
len: 15
d_gene: .

CDR3nt: TGTGCCAGCAGCACCCTAGGAGAGACCCAGTACTTC
CDR3aa: CASSTLGETQYF
abundance: .
v_gene: TRBV7-8
j_gene: TRBJ2-5
len: 12
d_gene: .

CDR3nt: TGTGCCAGCAGCTTAGGTCTGGCGGTCAATCAGCCCCAGCATTTT
CDR3aa: CASSLGLAVNQPQHF
abundance: .
v_gene: TRBV7-9
j_gene: TRBJ1-5
len: 15
d_gene: .

CDR3nt: TGCGCCAGCAGCCAAGAGGTGTCGTTCCAGTTAAGTTCCGGGGAGCTGTTTTTT
CDR3aa: CASSQEVSFQLSSGELFF
abundance: .
v_gene: TRBV4-3
j_gene: TRBJ2-2
len: 18
d_gene: .

CDR3nt: TGTGCCACCCGGGACAGGGAAACAGAAGGCTACACCTTC
CDR3aa: CATRDRETEGYTF
abundance: .
v_gene: TRBV6-5
j_gene: TRBJ1-2
len: 13
d_gene: TRBD1

CDR3nt: TGTGCCAGTAGAGAGGGTGATCGAGGCTACACCTTC
CDR3aa: CASREGDRGYTF
abundance: .
v_gene: TRBV19
j_gene: TRBJ1-2
len: 12
d_gene: .

CDR3nt: TGTGCCAGCAGCTTGGAGTATATCGTGAGGGGCACAGATACGCAGTATTTT
CDR3aa: CASSLEYIVRGTDTQYF
abundance: .
v_gene: TRBV5-4
j_gene: TRBJ2-3
len: 17
d_gene: .

CDR3nt: TGTGCCAGCTCACCGACCGGGACTAGCGTTAGAATAAGCACAGATACGCAGTATTTT
CDR3aa: CASSPTGTSVRISTDTQYF
abundance: .
v_gene: TRBV18
j_gene: TRBJ2-3
len: 19
d_gene: TRBD2

CDR3nt: TGTGCCAGCAGGGGGGGTCCCTTCACCGGGGAGCTGTTTTTT
CDR3aa: CASRGGPFTGELFF
abundance: .
v_gene: TRBV2
j_gene: TRBJ2-2
len: 14
d_gene: .

CDR3nt: TGCGCCAGCAGTCTCGCTCCCCGGGACAGGGGTGGGGAGACCCAGTACTTC
CDR3aa: CASSLAPRDRGGETQYF
abundance: .
v_gene: TRBV23-1
j_gene: TRBJ2-5
len: 17
d_gene: TRBD1

CDR3nt: TGTGCCAGCAGCTTCGGTCTGACAATAAACACCGGGGAGCTGTTTTTT
CDR3aa: CASSFGLTINTGELFF
abundance: .
v_gene: TRBV11-2
j_gene: TRBJ2-2
len: 16
d_gene: .

CDR3nt: TGTGCCAGCAGCTTGGGACAGGATGAGACCCAGTACTTC
CDR3aa: CASSLGQDETQYF
abundance: .
v_gene: TRBV5-4
j_gene: TRBJ2-5
len: 13
d_gene: .

CDR3nt: TGCGCCAGCAGCCCGGGACTAGCGGGACAAGAGACCCAGTACTTC
CDR3aa: CASSPGLAGQETQYF
abundance: .
v_gene: TRBV4-3
j_gene: TRBJ2-5
len: 15
d_gene: TRBD2

CDR3nt: TGTGCCAGCAGCTTGACTAGCGGGCCTAGCACAGATACGCAGTATTTT
CDR3aa: CASSLTSGPSTDTQYF
abundance: .
v_gene: TRBV5-7
j_gene: TRBJ2-3
len: 16
d_gene: TRBD2

CDR3nt: TGTGCCAGCACCGGGACAGGGTTGGGTAATGAGCAGTTCTTC
CDR3aa: CASTGTGLGNEQFF
abundance: .
v_gene: TRBV7-9
j_gene: TRBJ2-1
len: 14
d_gene: TRBD1

CDR3nt: TGTGCCAGCAGCCCGTACTCAGGGGGCTCCTATGGCTACACCTTC
CDR3aa: CASSPYSGGSYGYTF
abundance: once
v_gene: TRBV11-2
j_gene: TRBJ1-2
len: 15
d_gene: TRBD1

CDR3nt: TGTGCCAGCAGCTTGGAAGGGGTCCCCTACTATGGCTACACCTTC
CDR3aa: CASSLEGVPYYGYTF
abundance: .
v_gene: TRBV5-4
j_gene: TRBJ1-2
len: 15
d_gene: .

CDR3nt: TGTGCCAGCAGCTTTAGCGGCACCGGGGAGCTGTTTTTT
CDR3aa: CASSFSGTGELFF
abundance: once
v_gene: TRBV7-2
j_gene: TRBJ2-2
len: 13
d_gene: .

CDR3nt: TGTGCCAGCAGCTCCGCGACCTACGAGCAGTACTTC
CDR3aa: CASSSATYEQYF
abundance: .
v_gene: TRBV27
j_gene: TRBJ2-7
len: 12
d_gene: .

CDR3nt: TGTGCCAGCAGCCACTTACGACAGGCGAGCTCCTACGAGCAGTACTTC
CDR3aa: CASSHLRQASSYEQYF
abundance: .
v_gene: TRBV6-2/TRBV6-3
j_gene: TRBJ2-7
len: 16
d_gene: .

CDR3nt: TGTGCCAGTATCGGGGACAGGGGACGGAATGGCTACACCTTC
CDR3aa: CASIGDRGRNGYTF
abundance: few
v_gene: TRBV19
j_gene: TRBJ1-2
len: 14
d_gene: TRBD1

CDR3nt: TGTGCCAGCAGCTCCTCTCCGGGGGGCGAGCAGTACTTC
CDR3aa: CASSSSPGGEQYF
abundance: .
v_gene: TRBV3-1/TRBV3-2
j_gene: TRBJ2-7
len: 13
d_gene: TRBD2

CDR3nt: TGTGCCAGCAGTTACTTGGGGGGAGATGGCTACACCTTC
CDR3aa: CASSYLGGDGYTF
abundance: .
v_gene: TRBV6-5
j_gene: TRBJ1-2
len: 13
d_gene: .

CDR3nt: TGTGCCAGCAGTGGACAGGGAATCGCGGAAAAACTGTTTTTT
CDR3aa: CASSGQGIAEKLFF
abundance: .
v_gene: TRBV27
j_gene: TRBJ1-4
len: 14
d_gene: TRBD1